The 5 T cell receptor beta chains below all came from one sample that was sequenced in a study of blood T cell repertoires in COVID-19. The data were produced by immunoSEQ multiplex PCR, yet TCRdb's version contains in-frame clones alone and is incomplete. The data hold over 250,000 clones, with 75% to 95% observed a single time. What was sequenced was PBMCs or T cells enriched from blood (not recorded which). The receptors here all came from a young woman who had recovered from COVID-19.

The chain couples TRBV28 to TRBJ2-2, with TRBD2 identical over 8 bases. Germline loops: CDR1 MDHEN, CDR2 SYDVKM. J was trimmed by 2 bases and V by 1 base; bases with no gene match: 6. CDR3 length: 17 residues. CDR3 DNA: TGTGCCAGCAGTTTATCCGGACTAGCAGCTAACACCGGGGAGCTGTTTTTT. The encoded protein is CASSLSGLAANTGELFF.

This clone was found a few times. The V and J genes are TRBV7-2 and TRBJ1-2, with D possibly matching TRBD1 (5 bases). CDR1 SGHTA and CDR2 FQGNSA come from the germline V gene. Trimming removed 1 base at V and 7 bases at J, with 10 bases between. The CDR3 spans 13 residues. DNA for the CDR3: TGTGCCAGCAGCTTAGGGGGCGAGAGTGGCTACACCTTC. Protein: CASSLGGESGYTF.

This CDR3 is CASSDIPNTEAFF. Written as DNA, the CDR3 is TGTGCCAGCAGCGACATTCCGAACACTGAAGCTTTCTTT. The chain employs TRBV6-2 or TRBV6-3 and TRBJ1-1; no clear D gene. Trimming shortened V by 6 bases and J by 1 base, and 9 bases separated the two germline ends. Germline V gene data show CDR1 as MNHEY and CDR2 as SVGEGT. This CDR3 is built from 13 residues.

The rearrangement uses TRBV9 and TRBJ2-3; 7 nucleotides agree with TRBD2. V gave up 0 bases and J gave up 4 bases; unmatched junction bases: 11. The CDR3 runs to 17 residues. Germline CDR1 SGDLS, CDR2 YYNGEE. The CDR3: CASSVVARGRGSDTQYF. The CDR3 DNA is TGTGCCAGCAGCGTAGTAGCTCGCGGGAGAGGCTCAGATACGCAGTATTTT. The whole variable domain, remainder taken from reference TRBV9 and TRBJ2-3, is DSGVTQTPKHLITATGQRVTLRCSPRSGDLSVYWYQQSLDQGLQFLIQYYNGEERAKGNILERFSAQQFPDLHSELNLSSLELGDSALYFCASSVVARGRGSDTQYFGPGTRLTVL.

V usage is TRBV7-3 and J usage is TRBJ1-1; 9 bases match TRBD1. The CDR3 has 17 residues. Germline V gives CDR1 SGHTA, CDR2 FQGTGA. V was clipped by 6 bases and J by 4 bases; unmatched bases: 15. CDR3 nucleotides: TGTGCCAGCAGTCTAGATCCTCCGGGACAGGGCCCCACTGAAGCTTTCTTT. It codes for CASSLDPPGQGPTEAFF.